These 29 T cell receptor beta chains share one sample of origin, sequenced in a study of tumor-infiltrating lymphocytes in localized non-small cell lung cancer. Sequencing used immunoSEQ multiplex PCR; TCRdb keeps in-frame clones, though not all of them. The table has about 6,700 clones, 76% seen once. Sequenced: uninvolved lung tissue not adjacent to the tumor. The receptors were sampled from a human donor with non-small cell lung cancer.

The chain couples TRBV9 to TRBJ2-3; TRBD2 matches 9 bases. CDR1 SGDLS and CDR2 YYNGEE come from the germline V gene. CDR3 length equals 17 residues. After removal of 4 bases from V and 2 bases from J, the junction contained 11 bases not matched to a gene. The CDR3 here is CASSPPVSGSPTDTQYF. CDR3 DNA: TGTGCCAGCAGCCCCCCGGTTAGCGGGAGTCCCACAGATACGCAGTATTTT.

The chain combines TRBV9 with TRBJ2-2; 8 bases match TRBD1. This CDR3 has 15 residues. CDR1 and CDR2 from the germline V gene are SGDLS and YYNGEE. The V gene end was trimmed by 1 base and the J gene end by 4 bases; junction bases not matched to a gene: 3. The CDR3: CASSVSRGRTGELFF. CDR3 sequence (DNA): TGTGCCAGCAGCGTATCCAGGGGGCGCACCGGGGAGCTGTTTTTT.

The chain employs TRBV9 and TRBJ1-2; 9 nucleotides line up with TRBD1. Losses at the gene ends were 3 bases for V and 0 bases for J; bases not matched to a gene: 6. The CDR3 length is 16 residues. CDR1 SGDLS and CDR2 YYNGEE come from the germline V gene. CDR3 amino acids: CASSAQRDRANYGYTF. The CDR3, as DNA: TGTGCCAGCAGCGCTCAGAGGGACAGGGCTAACTATGGCTACACCTTC.

The chain recombines TRBV6-4 with TRBJ1-5, with D perhaps TRBD1 (5 bases). The CDR3 consists of 14 residues. The V gene's germline CDR1 is MRHNA and CDR2 SNTAGT. Trimming pared 2 bases from V and 2 bases from J, leaving 7 bases between. The CDR3 nucleotides are TGTGCCAGCAGTGACCGGGACGGCAATCAGCCCCAGCATTTT. Protein product: CASSDRDGNQPQHF.

The CDR3 loop is CASSPQTGTNTEAFF. The CDR3 DNA sequence: TGCGCCAGCAGCCCGCAGACAGGGACTAATACTGAAGCTTTCTTT. V gene TRBV5-1 combines with J gene TRBJ1-1; TRBD1 agrees at 7 bases. Germline lookup yields CDR1 SGHRS and CDR2 YFSETQ. The CDR3 loop spans 15 amino acids. After removal of 4 bases from V and 5 bases from J, the junction contained 11 bases not matched to a gene.

The chain employs TRBV4-2 and TRBJ2-4; D is unclear. Germline V CDR1 and CDR2: LGHNA, YNFKEQ. V lost 1 base to trimming and J lost 0 bases, with 19 bases between them. The CDR3 covers 19 residues. Written as DNA, the CDR3 is TGTGCCAGCAGCCAAGGACAAAAAATGGGCCAGATAGCCAAAAACATTCAGTACTTC. It encodes CASSQGQKMGQIAKNIQYF.

J is TRBJ1-5 and V is TRBV12-2. TRBV12-2 is deemed a pseudogene. The CDR3 runs 13 residues. The CDR3 sequence is CASRLVGDQPQHF. CDR3 nucleotide sequence: TGTGCAAGTCGCTTAGTTGGAGATCAGCCCCAGCATTTT.

This clone was observed a few times. This sequence joins TRBV9 and TRBJ2-7, with 7 bases identical to TRBD1. CDR1 and CDR2 (germline): SGDLS, YYNGEE. The CDR3 sequence is 13 residues long. V dropped 4 bases and J dropped 5; count of bases not matched to a gene: 6. The CDR3 nucleotides read TGTGCCAGCAGCTTGGACAGGACCGACGAGCAGTACTTC. Residues: CASSLDRTDEQYF. The entire variable domain, with the rest obtained from reference TRBV9 and TRBJ2-7, is as follows: DSGVTQTPKHLITATGQRVTLRCSPRSGDLSVYWYQQSLDQGLQFLIQYYNGEERAKGNILERFSAQQFPDLHSELNLSSLELGDSALYFCASSLDRTDEQYFGPGTRLTVT.

V gene TRBV19 combines with J gene TRBJ1-2; D is possibly TRBD1 (5 bases). Per germline, CDR1 LNHDA and CDR2 SQIVND (reference sequence). The CDR3 sequence is 12 residues long. V was pared by 1 base and J by 8 bases, with 8 bases between. CDR3 sequence: CASSIGGSGYTF. DNA for the CDR3: TGTGCCAGTAGTATAGGGGGGAGCGGCTACACCTTC.

A single count supports this clone. The V gene is TRBV6-1, the J gene TRBJ2-7, with D possibly being TRBD1 (6 bases). The germline V gene has CDR1 MNHNS and CDR2 SASEGT. Trimming pared 4 bases from V and 2 bases from J, leaving 21 bases between. CDR3 size: 17 residues. The CDR3 DNA is TGTGCCAGCAGTGTTCGGGCAGGGGCCTTGTACCCCTACGAGCAGTACTTC. This gives the protein CASSVRAGALYPYEQYF.

This chain links TRBV29-1 with TRBJ2-7; no firm D call. Germline V gene data show CDR1 as SQVTM and CDR2 as ANQGSEA. The CDR3 contains 12 residues. Trimming stripped 1 base from V and 0 bases from J, with 4 bases between. CDR3 nucleotides: TGCAGCGTTGAAGGACTCTCCTACGAGCAGTACTTC. Protein: CSVEGLSYEQYF.

This clone was recorded once. The chain links TRBV2 to TRBJ1-1; D gene uncertain. The CDR3 is 13 residues long. V lost 10 bases and J lost 0, with 12 bases in between. Germline V gene sequence: CDR1 SNHLY, CDR2 FYNNEI. Here the CDR3 reads CAKESLMNTEAFF. The CDR3, as DNA: TGTGCCAAGGAGTCTCTCATGAACACTGAAGCTTTCTTT.

The V gene is TRBV4-2, the J gene TRBJ2-7, with D possibly TRBD2 on 6 matching bases. Germline V CDR1 and CDR2: LGHNA, YNFKEQ. V lost 0 bases, J lost 5 bases, and 20 bases lay in between. The CDR3 runs 17 residues. CDR3 sequence reads: CASSQDLLWRGGDEQYF. CDR3 nucleotide sequence: TGTGCCAGCAGCCAAGATCTCCTGTGGAGGGGTGGCGACGAGCAGTACTTC.

This clone has a handful of counts. This rearrangement joins TRBV5-6 to TRBJ2-7; 12 bases align to TRBD2. Germline V gives CDR1 SGHDT, CDR2 YYEEEE. V was clipped by 5 bases and J by 3 bases; unmatched bases: 6. This CDR3 has 15 residues. The CDR3 coding sequence is TGTGCCAGCAGACCGCTAGCGGGGGGGATCTACGAGCAGTACTTC. Amino acid sequence: CASRPLAGGIYEQYF.

This chain links TRBV4-3 with TRBJ2-5, with D unclear. Trimming pared 8 bases from V and 1 base from J, leaving 17 bases between. This CDR3 region has 15 residues. CDR1 LGHNA and CDR2 YSLEER come from the germline V gene. CDR3: CASSAMWSIQETQYF. DNA of the CDR3: TGCGCCAGCTCAGCCATGTGGTCTATCCAAGAGACCCAGTACTTC.

This sequence joins TRBV5-1 and TRBJ2-4, with D perhaps matching TRBD2 (6 bases). Germline V gives CDR1 SGHRS, CDR2 YFSETQ. V lost 4 bases, J lost 7 bases, and 9 bases lay in between. The CDR3 is made up of 12 amino acids. The CDR3 spells CASSRRDNIQYF. The CDR3 nucleotides are TGCGCCAGCAGCCGGCGGGACAACATTCAGTACTTC.

J is TRBJ1-2 and V is TRBV9; D is unclear. Germline V lookup: CDR1 SGDLS, CDR2 YYNGEE. V was pared by 1 base and J by 7 bases, with 11 bases between. This CDR3 is 13 amino acids long. The CDR3 loop is CASSVTGLGGYTF. The CDR3 DNA follows: TGTGCCAGCAGCGTAACCGGTTTGGGTGGCTACACCTTC.

The chain is built from TRBV7-9 and TRBJ1-2; D may be TRBD1 (6 bases). Germline-derived CDR1 and CDR2 are SEHNR and FQNEAQ (reference sequence). V lost 5 bases and J lost 4, with 20 bases in between. This CDR3 spans 16 amino acids. The CDR3 DNA reads TGTGCCAGCAGCCTCCCCAGATGGGGGCGCGGCTATGGCTACACCTTC. Its protein product is CASSLPRWGRGYGYTF.

With respect to this clone: A much larger clone is a single base away; this may be a read error. This chain joins TRBV5-4 and TRBJ2-5, with 7 bases aligning to TRBD1. The V gene's germline CDR1 is SGHNT and CDR2 YYREEE (reference sequence). The length of the CDR3 is 13 residues. V trimming: 5 bases; J trimming: 1 base; junction bases outside the gene matches: 2. The CDR3 DNA reads TGTGCCAGCAGGGGACAGATCCAAGAGACCCAGTACTTC. As protein: CASRGQIQETQYF.

V is TRBV6-5 and J is TRBJ2-3, with D maybe TRBD2 (6 bases). Germline V gene sequence: CDR1 MNHEY, CDR2 SVGAGI. The CDR3 runs 15 residues. V was clipped by 6 bases and J by 6 bases, with 19 bases between them. This CDR3 is CASRTFRGITDTQYF. CDR3 bases: TGTGCCAGCAGAACATTTCGCGGGATTACGGATACGCAGTATTTT.

The V gene is TRBV27, the J gene TRBJ2-3, with 13 bases that match TRBD2. After removal of 6 bases from V and 1 base from J, the junction contained 16 bases not matched to a gene. CDR3 length equals 20 residues. The V gene's germline CDR1 is MNHEY and CDR2 SMNVEV (reference sequence). The CDR3 region is CASSLKPGLAGQAGTDTQYF. The CDR3 coding sequence is TGTGCCAGCAGCCTTAAACCGGGACTAGCGGGACAAGCGGGCACAGATACGCAGTATTTT.

V gene TRBV9 combines with J gene TRBJ2-2; D is unresolved. The CDR3 length is 15 residues. CDR1 SGDLS and CDR2 YYNGEE come from the germline V gene. Trimming removed 0 bases from V and 0 bases from J, with 6 bases in between. CDR3 nucleotides: TGTGCCAGCAGCGTAGGCCGTACGAACACCGGGGAGCTGTTTTTT. Translating gives CASSVGRTNTGELFF. The full variable domain, completed using reference TRBV9 and TRBJ2-2, is DSGVTQTPKHLITATGQRVTLRCSPRSGDLSVYWYQQSLDQGLQFLIQYYNGEERAKGNILERFSAQQFPDLHSELNLSSLELGDSALYFCASSVGRTNTGELFFGEGSRLTVL.

This chain connects TRBV6-5 to TRBJ1-1; maybe TRBD1 (6 bases). The germline gives CDR1 MNHEY, CDR2 SVGAGI. Trimming took 5 bases from V and 9 from J, leaving 13 bases between them. CDR3 size: 12 residues. CDR3 DNA: TGTGCCAGCAGTCCTGGACAGTCGAAAGCTTTCTTT. Protein product: CASSPGQSKAFF.

The chain combines TRBV9 with TRBJ1-2; 9 bases match TRBD1. The CDR3 length is 17 residues. CDR1 and CDR2 (germline): SGDLS, YYNGEE. The V segment lost 2 bases and the J segment 7 bases; nucleotides outside the gene matches: 15. CDR3 DNA: TGTGCCAGCAGCGTTACCCCTAACGACAGGGGGAGGTCTGGCTACACCTTC. This translates into CASSVTPNDRGRSGYTF.

V gene TRBV16 combines with J gene TRBJ2-3; no clear D. Germline CDR1 reads KGHSY; CDR2 reads FQNENV. CDR3 length: 15 residues. The V end was cut by 2 bases, the J end by 2 bases, with 11 bases between. DNA of the CDR3: TGTGCCAGCAGCCAAAGGGCTCCCTCCACAGATACGCAGTATTTT. Amino acids: CASSQRAPSTDTQYF.

V is TRBV10-3 and J is TRBJ2-2, with 14 bases fitting TRBD2. This CDR3 contains 16 residues. Germline V gene lookup returns CDR1 ENHRY and CDR2 SYGVKD. Germline trimming cut 8 bases from V and 6 bases from J; bases unmatched to any gene: 8. CDR3 DNA sequence: TGTGCCATCGCGGGACTAGCGGGAGAAGTTGCCGGGGAGCTGTTTTTT. It codes for CAIAGLAGEVAGELFF.

This clone is a singleton in its sample. The chain joins TRBV19 to TRBJ1-2; D ambiguous. Germline V lookup: CDR1 LNHDA, CDR2 SQIVND (reference sequence). The V gene lost 4 bases and the J gene lost 1 base, with 7 bases spanning the gap. CDR3 length: 13 amino acids. The CDR3 bases are TGTGCCAGTAGTAACAGACTTAACTATGGCTACACCTTC. It codes for CASSNRLNYGYTF.

This sequence joins TRBV28 and TRBJ2-1; D remains unclear. CDR1 MDHEN and CDR2 SYDVKM come from the germline V gene. The length of the CDR3 is 13 residues. V was shortened by 4 bases and J by 8 bases, with 12 bases between the two germline ends. The DNA of the CDR3 is TGTGCCAGCAGTTCCTCTGGACGGGATGAGCAGTTCTTC. It is translated as CASSSSGRDEQFF.

This clone showed up just a few times. This rearrangement joins TRBV30 to TRBJ2-7; 8 bases are shared with TRBD1. Germline V gives CDR1 GTSNPN, CDR2 SVGIG (reference sequence). Germline trimming cut 6 bases from V and 4 bases from J; bases unmatched to any gene: 8. The CDR3 is 13 amino acids. The CDR3 sequence is CACQDRERYEQYF. The DNA of the CDR3 is TGTGCCTGCCAGGACAGGGAACGGTACGAGCAGTACTTC.